The 10 T cell receptor beta chains reported below all come from one sample, sequenced in a study of cytomegalovirus exposure and HLA in healthy donors. The PCR used 60 Vbeta and 13 Jbeta primers. Sequencing was performed with immunoSEQ multiplex PCR; in TCRdb, only in-frame clones are kept and a portion is missing. The data contain under 200,000 clones, over 70% of them singletons. Sequencing was carried out using PBMCs. These receptors all stem from a woman under 30 in good health and CMV-seropositive.

This clone was seen only once. This chain joins TRBV4-1 and TRBJ1-4, with D possibly being TRBD1 (6 bases). This CDR3 region has 16 residues. CDR1 is MGHRA, CDR2 YSYEKL, per germline. V was trimmed by 4 bases and J by 5 bases, leaving 17 bases between them. This CDR3 reads CASSLTGQQPNEKLFF. CDR3 in DNA: TGCGCCAGCAGCCTCACCGGACAGCAACCCAATGAAAAACTGTTTTTT.

This chain links TRBV29-1 with TRBJ2-1; 9 bases match TRBD2. J lost 3 bases, V lost 3 bases, and 0 bases had no gene match. This CDR3 spans 13 amino acids. The V gene's germline CDR1 is SQVTM and CDR2 ANQGSEA. CDR3 amino acids: CSVETSGYNEQFF. The CDR3 nucleotides read TGCAGCGTTGAGACTAGCGGCTACAATGAGCAGTTCTTC.

The chain is built from TRBV28 and TRBJ1-5; 8 nucleotides line up with TRBD1. Germline CDR1 is MDHEN and CDR2 is SYDVKM. The junction had 9 bases not matched to a gene; V was cut back by 11 bases and J by 6 bases. The CDR3 consists of 13 residues. CDR3 protein: CAGTGGVGQPQHF. DNA of the CDR3: TGTGCCGGAACAGGGGGAGTGGGTCAGCCCCAGCATTTT. Full variable domain (remainder filled in from reference TRBV28 and TRBJ1-5): DVKVTQSSRYLVKRTGEKVFLECVQDMDHENMFWYRQDPGLGLRLIYFSYDVKMKEKGDIPEGYSVSREKKERFSLILESASTNQTSMYLCAGTGGVGQPQHFGDGTRLSIL.

This clone showed up just once. The chain is built from TRBV29-1 and TRBJ1-2; 9 nucleotides match TRBD1. The CDR3 consists of 13 residues. V shed 7 bases and J 3 bases; nucleotides not matched to a gene: 6. From germline, CDR1 is SQVTM and CDR2 ANQGSEA. CDR3 coding DNA: TGCAGCGCACAGGGGGCGCGGGACTATGGCTACACCTTC. Protein product: CSAQGARDYGYTF.

V gene TRBV7-2 combines with J gene TRBJ2-2; TRBD2 might be the D (7 bases). Germline V gene data show CDR1 as SGHTA and CDR2 as FQGNSA. Between the trimmed V and J ends, which lost 1 base and 4 bases, there was a span of 13 bases. This CDR3 is built from 16 residues. The CDR3 region has the DNA TGTGCCAGCAGCTTAGTTAGGGGGGGGCCCACCGGGGAGCTGTTTTTT. The encoded protein is CASSLVRGGPTGELFF.

Turning to this clone: This specimen includes other DNA sequences encoding the same CDR3. The chain links TRBV29-1 to TRBJ1-3; 7 positions match TRBD1. V trimming: 6 bases; J trimming: 4 bases; junction bases outside the gene matches: 12. CDR1 is SQVTM, CDR2 ANQGSEA, per germline. The CDR3 totals 15 residues. CDR3: CSVTGDRERGNTIYF. CDR3 coding DNA: TGCAGCGTAACCGGAGACAGGGAAAGGGGAAACACCATATATTTT.

The V and J genes are TRBV27 and TRBJ2-1; 9 nucleotides align to TRBD1. CDR1 and CDR2 from the germline V gene are MNHEY and SMNVEV (reference sequence). V lost 4 bases to trimming and J lost 12 bases; unmatched junction nucleotides: 10. CDR3 length: 14 amino acids. This CDR3 is CASSWGQGAFGQFF. DNA for the CDR3: TGTGCCAGCAGTTGGGGACAGGGTGCATTTGGGCAGTTCTTC.

The V gene is TRBV7-9, the J gene TRBJ2-3, with a weak D call TRBD1 (5 bases). The V gene lost 5 bases and the J gene lost 5 bases, with 17 bases spanning the gap. The length of the CDR3 is 15 residues. From germline, CDR1 is SEHNR and CDR2 FQNEAQ (reference sequence). DNA for the CDR3: TGTGCCAGCAGCCCCCGGGTGGGGCATAAAGATACGCAGTATTTT. This translates into CASSPRVGHKDTQYF.

The rearrangement uses TRBV28 and TRBJ1-4, with D perhaps matching TRBD1 (5 bases). The germline V and J ends were trimmed by 8 bases and 7 bases, with 14 bases remaining between them. The CDR3 has 13 amino acids. Germline CDR1 is MDHEN and CDR2 is SYDVKM. The CDR3 DNA reads TGTGCCAGCGCGACAGTAGACCTTGAAAAACTGTTTTTT. Amino acid sequence: CASATVDLEKLFF.

This clone appeared once. This chain uses TRBV5-4 with TRBJ1-3; D is perhaps TRBD1 (5 bases). This CDR3 contains 15 residues. V was clipped by 1 base and J by 0 bases, with 8 bases between them. CDR1 is SGHNT and CDR2 is YYREEE in the germline V gene (reference sequence). The CDR3, as DNA: TGTGCCAGCAGCTTGCCGGGGGACTCTGGAAACACCATATATTTT. It codes for CASSLPGDSGNTIYF. The entire variable domain, with the rest obtained from reference TRBV5-4 and TRBJ1-3, is as follows: ETGVTQSPTHLIKTRGQQVTLRCSSQSGHNTVSWYQQALGQGPQFIFQYYREEENGRGNFPPRFSGLQFPNYSSELNVNALELDDSALYLCASSLPGDSGNTIYFGEGSWLTVV.